The 7 T cell receptor beta chains below all came from one sample that was sequenced in a study of response to subunit inactivated influenza vaccine. TCRdb ran MiXCR on the RT-PCR reads and lists one entry per CDR3 protein. The sample consists of around 710,000 distinct CDR3 sequences, 14% of them appearing once. The sample in question was PBMCs from blood, obtained 14 to 15 days before vaccination. The receptors here all came from a man aged 50 to 59 who received an inactivated influenza vaccine.

This clonotype came up once. CDR3 protein: CAWSVYGRVETQYF. The CDR3 nucleotides are TGTGCCTGGAGTGTATATGGCAGGGTAGAGACCCAGTACTTC. The rearrangement uses TRBV30 and TRBJ2-5, with D maybe TRBD1 (5 bases). Germline V CDR1 and CDR2: GTSNPN, SVGIG (reference sequence). CDR3 length: 14 residues. The ends were cut back, 0 bases at V and 4 bases at J, with 12 bases in the middle.

This clonotype was observed a handful of times. The V and J genes are TRBV2 and TRBJ1-3; tentative D call: TRBD1 (5 bases). Germline loops: CDR1 SNHLY, CDR2 FYNNEI. The CDR3 length is 13 residues. V lost 4 bases and J 2 bases, leaving 6 bases between the germline ends. CDR3 coding DNA: TGTGCCAGCAGTGCGGGACCTGGAAACACCATATATTTT. Its translation: CASSAGPGNTIYF.

This clonotype was found a few times. This sequence joins TRBV7-8 and TRBJ2-2; the match to TRBD2 covers 8 bases. J was trimmed by 3 bases and V by 5 bases; bases with no gene match: 5. The CDR3 sequence is 15 residues long. The germline CDR1 and CDR2 sequences are SGHVS and FQNEAQ. The CDR3: CASSPSGGDTGELFF. The CDR3 nucleotides read TGTGCCAGCAGCCCAAGCGGGGGAGACACCGGGGAGCTGTTTTTT.

This clonotype was found a few times. This chain connects TRBV14 to TRBJ2-7, with D perhaps matching TRBD2 (6 bases). The germline V gene encodes CDR1 SGHDN and CDR2 FVKESK. Trimming left V 4 bases short and J 5 bases short, with 15 bases between. The CDR3 length is 14 residues. CDR3 residues: CASSPRFSGDEQYF. In DNA form, the CDR3 reads TGTGCCAGCAGCCCCAGGTTTAGCGGCGACGAGCAGTACTTC.

The rearrangement joins TRBV7-9 to TRBJ2-3; 11 nucleotides line up with TRBD2. Looked up from germline, CDR1 is SEHNR and CDR2 is FQNEAQ (reference sequence). After removal of 4 bases from V and 5 bases from J, the junction contained 5 bases not matched to a gene. This CDR3 is 15 amino acids long. The DNA of the CDR3 is TGTGCCAGCAGCTCACTAGCGGGGGTTCAAGATACGCAGTATTTT. Translated, it gives CASSSLAGVQDTQYF.

This clonotype was counted only a few times. V usage is TRBV4-2 and J usage is TRBJ2-3; 7 nucleotides align to TRBD2. The CDR3 runs to 17 residues. Germline lookup yields CDR1 LGHNA and CDR2 YNFKEQ. Trimming took 4 bases from V and 0 from J; bases not matched to a gene: 10. The CDR3: CASSPGLIGVSTDTQYF. The CDR3 region has the DNA TGTGCCAGCAGCCCGGGACTAATCGGGGTCAGCACAGATACGCAGTATTTT.

The gene calls are TRBV9 and TRBJ2-5; 10 nucleotides line up with TRBD2. This CDR3 comprises 16 residues. The V and J ends lost 0 bases and 2 bases, in that order; junction bases with no gene match: 4. Germline CDR1 SGDLS, CDR2 YYNGEE. DNA of the CDR3: TGTGCCAGCAGCGTAGGAGCGGGAGGGATACAAGAGACCCAGTACTTC. Translated, it gives CASSVGAGGIQETQYF.